The text below deals with one T cell receptor beta chain. There is no known antigen for this receptor. Per-nucleotide qualities are absent, and no much larger clonotype sits a single base away. This sample is drawn from a study of shared clonotypes between healthy human individuals (dated by TCRdb to 2020 to 2021). As for the study more broadly: The cohort comprised a couple of women and a few men aged 18 to 49 years. For each donor, CD4 naive and CD4 memory were each given three plates, CD8 naive was given two plates, and CD8 memory was given one plate. Different laboratories and diverse techniques were used to prepare libraries and sequence TCR repertoires, to increase sequencing depth and limit assay-specific biases. To estimate repertoire size and how much clonotypes are shared between individuals, the study performed deep sequencing of blood TCR repertoires from five healthy adults. Each donor's leukapheresis produced roughly between about 0.9 and 9.5 billion PBMCs. Results and caveats for the whole study, not just this receptor: The small number of donors limited the genetic and exposure-history diversity represented. Higher generation probabilities were observed for clonotypes shared by all four sorted-subset donors than for non-shared clonotypes. Sampling was restricted to blood, and TCR repertoires in tissue are likely to differ from TCR repertoires in blood. Sharing across a few donors was observed for around 5% of naive CD4, about 3.2% of naive CD8, over 2% of memory CD4, and about 0.4% of memory CD8 clonotypes. Pairwise subsampling led to the expectation that sequencing depth would affect the degree of clonotype sharing among donors. Naive subsets generally had larger estimated clonotype richness than memory subsets did. Even with the large sequencing depth, rarefaction of the sorted-subset datasets indicated that sequencing was incomplete.

Using the deep immunoSEQ assay, TCR CDR3 regions were amplified from genomic DNA by multiplex PCR. Genomic DNA extracted from each cell subset was distributed evenly over all wells of several immunoSEQ 96-well plates, and each plate served as one replicate. For sorted subsets, about 200 ng genomic DNA, equal to 30,000 or so T cell genomes, was loaded into each replicate PCR. Purified libraries were measured with a Qubit 3.0 fluorometer, size-checked on a Bioanalyzer 2100, and measured again with the KAPA Library Quantification kit. Each immunoSEQ 96-well plate was sequenced on its own single-read 150-cycle Illumina NextSeq 550 flow cell. The paper's data handling went like this. Because the immunoSEQ output included only junctional sequences and no quality scores, the filtering could not be the same as the filtering used for full-length reads. To assign V/J genes and CDR3, sequences were annotated using PyIR, a Python wrapper for IgBLAST v1.9, with IMGT germline references. Reads were removed for weak V/J assignments (E-value above 1e-6), missing CDR3, stop codons, out-of-frame junctions, or ambiguous translated residues. V3J clonotypes were defined as sequences sharing an identical inferred V gene, J gene, and CDR3 amino acid sequence. Percentage overlap between repertoires was calculated by dividing the number of shared unique clonotypes by the size of the smaller repertoire. Three approaches were used to assess repertoire richness: RTK rarefaction, the Chao1 estimator, and Recon v2.1 estimates of unobserved clonotypes. Generation probabilities for all TCRbeta clonotypes obtained by the gDNA method from several donors were computed using OLGA. The immuneACCESS repertoire file appears here via TCRdb, limited to in-frame rearrangements. These files lack a portion of the clones; in checked studies, under half of the deficit traces to unresolved V genes, and the cause of the others is not known. V, J and clone size reflect that table, while D and trimming were determined from the DNA. The sample records over 1.5 million clones, 98% of which are singletons. The top ten hold 0.45% of the sample.

Donors were healthy HIV-negative adults with no recently reported acute infections or vaccinations. Only Caucasian adults living in Nashville, Tennessee, USA were represented among the donors. CD4+ T cells were enriched by magnetic negative selection; naive cells were then positively selected on CD45RA, and the negative fraction formed the memory subset. After blood collection by leukapheresis, PBMCs were isolated using Ficoll-Histopaque density gradient centrifugation and then cryopreserved in the vapor phase of liquid nitrogen. Analytical flow cytometry was used to check the purity and quantity of every magnetically sorted T cell population. Each sorted fraction had its genomic DNA isolated and then quantified by UV absorbance on a Nanodrop 2000c. The sample consisted of naive CD4+ T cells sorted from blood. What the cell subset or site label conveys for this sample: CD45RA+ positively selected. This receptor was obtained from a man under 40 in good health.

In nucleotides, the sequence is TGTGCCAGCAGACCCCCCTTGAGGGCTGGCTACACCTTC. Its translation reads: CASRPPLRAGYTF. The sequence is built from TRBV28 and TRBJ1-2; the D gene cannot be named for sure. V and J lose 6 bases and 7 bases, and a span of 15 bases separates them. Via the germline V gene, CDR1 is MDHEN and CDR2 SYDVKM. The cysteine opens and the phenylalanine closes a CDR3 of 13 amino acids. CDR3 DNA is the only sequence kept; it has 39 bases, read in frame from the first base.